These T cell receptor beta chains were read from a single sample in a study of T cell changes during pregnancy in multiple sclerosis. Profiled with immunoSEQ multiplex PCR; TCRdb holds only in-frame clones, not every one. The sample carries more than 60,000 clones, roughly 90% recorded once. Here the sequenced sample was peripheral blood, taken before pregnancy. These receptors all stem from a female donor with multiple sclerosis, enrolled in a pregnancy study. The CDR3 runs from the conserved cysteine through the conserved F or W. The D gene is left open where the match is weak. Size tells how often a clone was seen (once, few, many) or the class of an expanded clone, and some rows leave it out.

clone size	J gene	V gene	D gene	CDR3 protein	CDR3 DNA
NA	TRBJ2-3	TRBV11-2	TRBD2	CASSSGGNTVTDTQYF	TGTGCCAGCAGCTCGGGGGGGAATACGGTCACAGATACGCAGTATTTT
NA	TRBJ2-1	TRBV29-1	NA	CSGVDGLRSYNEQFF	TGCAGCGGTGTCGACGGTCTGAGGTCCTACAATGAGCAGTTCTTC
NA	TRBJ1-1	TRBV19	NA	CASQTDADTEAFF	TGTGCCAGTCAGACAGACGCCGACACTGAAGCTTTCTTT
NA	TRBJ1-5	TRBV7-2	NA	CASSTDGTRDQPQHF	TGTGCCAGCAGCACGGACGGGACAAGGGATCAGCCCCAGCATTTT
NA	TRBJ2-7	TRBV4-2	TRBD1	CASSQAGGTDYEQYF	TGTGCCAGCAGCCAAGCAGGGGGCACGGACTACGAGCAGTACTTC
NA	TRBJ1-5	TRBV19	TRBD1	CASSLTGDGQPQHF	TGTGCCAGTAGCCTTACAGGGGATGGGCAGCCCCAGCATTTT
few	TRBJ2-2	TRBV5-1	NA	CASSLSVGGTGELFF	TGCGCCAGCAGCTTGAGTGTGGGAGGCACCGGGGAGCTGTTTTTT
NA	TRBJ1-6	TRBV19	NA	CASSIDELGNSPLHF	TGTGCCAGTAGTATAGACGAACTCGGTAATTCACCCCTCCACTTT
NA	TRBJ1-5	TRBV6-4	NA	CASSAGPGREQPQHF	TGTGCCAGCAGTGCCGGGCCAGGAAGGGAGCAGCCCCAGCATTTT
few	TRBJ1-5	TRBV19	NA	CASTISGNQPQHF	TGTGCCAGTACCATATCAGGGAATCAGCCCCAGCATTTT
NA	TRBJ1-2	TRBV30	TRBD1	CACRQGNGYTF	TGTGCCTGTCGACAGGGTAATGGCTACACCTTC
NA	TRBJ2-7	TRBV5-8	TRBD1	CASSAGTGGGSYEQYF	TGTGCCAGCAGCGCTGGGACAGGGGGCGGCTCCTACGAGCAGTACTTC
NA	TRBJ2-5	TRBV5-8	TRBD1	CASSLGTGQETQYF	TGTGCCAGCAGCTTGGGGACAGGCCAAGAGACCCAGTACTTC
NA	TRBJ1-6	TRBV10-3	NA	CAISETPLGNSPLHF	TGTGCCATCAGTGAGACCCCACTTGGTAATTCACCCCTCCACTTT
NA	TRBJ2-3	TRBV6-4	NA	CASSVLSSPSTDTQYF	TGTGCCAGCAGTGTATTATCTAGCCCCAGCACAGATACGCAGTATTTT
NA	TRBJ1-1	TRBV19	TRBD1	CASSPRPGQLSAFF	TGTGCCAGTAGTCCGCGACCGGGACAGCTATCGGCTTTCTTT
few	TRBJ2-3	TRBV7-6	NA	CASSLRVGTGTDTQYF	TGTGCCAGCAGCTTACGGGTTGGGACTGGCACAGATACGCAGTATTTT
NA	TRBJ2-7	TRBV5-4	NA	CASSSRAIQDYEQYF	TGTGCCAGCAGCTCCAGGGCGATTCAGGACTACGAGCAGTACTTC
NA	TRBJ2-1	TRBV6-1	NA	CASSGRPEAHNEQFF	TGTGCCAGCAGTGGGCGGCCAGAAGCTCACAATGAGCAGTTCTTC
once	TRBJ1-3	TRBV19	NA	CASTIQGRRNTIYF	TGTGCCAGTACCATCCAGGGAAGAAGAAACACCATATATTTT
NA	TRBJ2-7	TRBV7-9	TRBD1	CASSPGQGKTYEQYF	TGTGCCAGCAGCCCAGGACAGGGGAAGACCTACGAGCAGTACTTC
NA	TRBJ1-1	TRBV7-2	NA	CASSSSDRWTEAFF	TGTGCCAGCAGCTCGTCGGACAGATGGACTGAAGCTTTCTTT
NA	TRBJ2-1	TRBV6-1	TRBD2	CASSEVRVAGVDNEQFF	TGTGCCAGCAGTGAAGTACGGGTAGCGGGGGTTGACAATGAGCAGTTCTTC
NA	TRBJ2-2	TRBV5-1	NA	CASSLAGGGFTGELFF	TGCGCCAGCAGCTTGGCCGGCGGGGGCTTTACCGGGGAGCTGTTTTTT
NA	TRBJ1-1	TRBV18	NA	CASSPSSLNTEAFF	TGTGCCAGCTCACCATCTTCGTTGAACACTGAAGCTTTCTTT
NA	TRBJ1-6	TRBV14	NA	CASSQERRGFSPLHF	TGTGCCAGCAGCCAAGAACGGAGGGGCTTTTCACCCCTCCACTTT
NA	TRBJ1-5	TRBV5-4	NA	CASSLNPRGNQPQHF	TGTGCCAGCAGCTTGAACCCCAGGGGCAATCAGCCCCAGCATTTT
NA	TRBJ1-2	TRBV5-1	NA	CASSLKSSSGYTF	TGCGCCAGCAGCTTAAAAAGCTCCTCCGGCTACACCTTC
once	TRBJ2-1	TRBV27	TRBD1	CASARDRGHDEQFF	TGTGCCAGCGCCCGGGACAGGGGGCATGATGAGCAGTTCTTC
NA	TRBJ1-1	TRBV18	NA	CASSPLNRETEAFF	TGTGCCAGCTCACCTCTGAACAGGGAAACTGAAGCTTTCTTT
NA	TRBJ2-3	TRBV19	TRBD2	CASSPGLPGADTQYF	TGTGCCAGTAGTCCGGGACTACCGGGGGCAGATACGCAGTATTTT
NA	TRBJ2-5	TRBV25-1	TRBD1	CASSDTGGGGPQETQYF	TGTGCCAGCAGTGACACAGGGGGCGGCGGGCCACAAGAGACCCAGTACTTC
once	TRBJ2-3	TRBV5-4	NA	CASSFEADTQYF	TGTGCCAGCAGTTTTGAAGCGGATACGCAGTATTTT
NA	TRBJ1-4	TRBV5-1	NA	CASSLGGSATNEKLFF	TGCGCCAGCAGCTTGGGCGGTAGTGCAACTAATGAAAAACTGTTTTTT
NA	TRBJ2-7	TRBV30	TRBD1	CAWSIGTGEQYF	TGTGCCTGGAGTATTGGGACAGGCGAGCAGTACTTC